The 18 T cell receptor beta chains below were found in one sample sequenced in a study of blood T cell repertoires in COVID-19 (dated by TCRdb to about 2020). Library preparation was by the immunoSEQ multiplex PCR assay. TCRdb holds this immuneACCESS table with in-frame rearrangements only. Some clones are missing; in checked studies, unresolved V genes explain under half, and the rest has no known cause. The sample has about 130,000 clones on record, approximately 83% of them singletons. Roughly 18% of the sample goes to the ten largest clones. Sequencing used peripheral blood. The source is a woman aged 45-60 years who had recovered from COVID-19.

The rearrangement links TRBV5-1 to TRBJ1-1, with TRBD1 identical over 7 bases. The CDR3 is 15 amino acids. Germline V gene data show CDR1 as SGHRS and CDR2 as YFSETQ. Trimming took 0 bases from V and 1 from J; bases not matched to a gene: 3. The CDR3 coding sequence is TGCGCCAGCAGCTTGGGGACAGGCCCGAACACTGAAGCTTTCTTT. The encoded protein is CASSLGTGPNTEAFF.

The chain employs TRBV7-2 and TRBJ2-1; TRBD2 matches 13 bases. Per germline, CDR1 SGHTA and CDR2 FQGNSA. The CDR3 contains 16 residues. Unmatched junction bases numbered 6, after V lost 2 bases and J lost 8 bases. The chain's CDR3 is CASSLRATSGGYEQFF. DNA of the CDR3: TGTGCCAGCAGCTTAAGGGCGACTAGCGGGGGGTATGAGCAGTTCTTC.

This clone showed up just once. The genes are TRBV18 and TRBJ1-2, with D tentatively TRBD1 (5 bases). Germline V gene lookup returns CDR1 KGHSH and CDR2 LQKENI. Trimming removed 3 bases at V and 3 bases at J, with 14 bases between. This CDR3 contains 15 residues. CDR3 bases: TGTGCCAGCTCACCTCTCGACAGTTCGGACTATGGCTACACCTTC. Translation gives CASSPLDSSDYGYTF. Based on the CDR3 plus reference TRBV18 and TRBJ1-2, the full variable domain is NAGVMQNPRHLVRRRGQEARLRCSPMKGHSHVYWYRQLPEEGLKFMVYLQKENIIDESGMPKERFSAEFPKEGPSILRIQQVVRGDSAAYFCASSPLDSSDYGYTFGSGTRLTVV.

CDR3 nucleotide sequence: TGTGCCAGCAGCCAAGAAGGGACAGGGCGGAAAAAATATGGCTACACCTTC. Translation gives CASSQEGTGRKKYGYTF. The rearrangement links TRBV3-1 (or the pseudogene TRBV3-2) to TRBJ1-2, with 9 bases that match TRBD1. Per germline, CDR1 LGHDT and CDR2 YNNKEL (reference sequence). V shed 0 bases, J shed 5 bases, and the junction held 10 bases outside the gene matches. This CDR3 has 17 residues.

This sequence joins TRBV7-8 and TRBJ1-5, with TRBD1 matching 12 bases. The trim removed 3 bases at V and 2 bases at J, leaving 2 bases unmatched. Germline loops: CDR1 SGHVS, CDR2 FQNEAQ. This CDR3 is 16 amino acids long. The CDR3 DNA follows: TGTGCCAGCAGCTTGGGACAGGGGGCGGGCAATCAGCCCCAGCATTTT. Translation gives CASSLGQGAGNQPQHF.

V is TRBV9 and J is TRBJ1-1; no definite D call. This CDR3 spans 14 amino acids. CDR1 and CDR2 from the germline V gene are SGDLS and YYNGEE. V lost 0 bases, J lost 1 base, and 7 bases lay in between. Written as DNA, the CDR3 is TGTGCCAGCAGCGTAGGGCCCCCGAACACTGAAGCTTTCTTT. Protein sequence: CASSVGPPNTEAFF.

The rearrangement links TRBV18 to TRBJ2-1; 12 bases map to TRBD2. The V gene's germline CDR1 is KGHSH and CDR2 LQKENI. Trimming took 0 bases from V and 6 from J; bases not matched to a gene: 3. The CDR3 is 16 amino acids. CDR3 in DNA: TGTGCCAGCTCACCACCCGGACTAGCGGGGACCAATGAGCAGTTCTTC. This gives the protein CASSPPGLAGTNEQFF.

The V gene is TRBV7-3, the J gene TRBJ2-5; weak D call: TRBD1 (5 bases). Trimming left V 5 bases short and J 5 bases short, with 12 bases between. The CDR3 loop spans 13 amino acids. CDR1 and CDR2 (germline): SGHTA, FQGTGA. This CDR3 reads CASSLRVGETQYF. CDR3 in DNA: TGTGCCAGCAGCCTCAGGGTAGGGGAGACCCAGTACTTC.

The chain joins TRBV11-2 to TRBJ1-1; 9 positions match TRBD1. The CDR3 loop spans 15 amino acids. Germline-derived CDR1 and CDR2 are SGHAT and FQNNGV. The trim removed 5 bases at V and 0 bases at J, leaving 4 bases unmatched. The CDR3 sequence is CASSPGTGMNTEAFF. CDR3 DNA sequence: TGTGCCAGCAGCCCAGGGACAGGGATGAACACTGAAGCTTTCTTT.

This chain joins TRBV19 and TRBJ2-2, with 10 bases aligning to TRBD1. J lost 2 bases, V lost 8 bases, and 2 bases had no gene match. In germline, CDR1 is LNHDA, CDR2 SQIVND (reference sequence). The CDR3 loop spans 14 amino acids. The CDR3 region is CASRDRGNTGELFF. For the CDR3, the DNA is TGTGCCAGTCGGGACAGGGGCAACACCGGGGAGCTGTTTTTT. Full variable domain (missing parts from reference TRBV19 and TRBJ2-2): DGGITQSPKYLFRKEGQNVTLSCEQNLNHDAMYWYRQDPGQGLRLIYYSQIVNDFQKGDIAEGYSVSREKKESFPLTVTSAQKNPTAFYLCASRDRGNTGELFFGEGSRLTVL.

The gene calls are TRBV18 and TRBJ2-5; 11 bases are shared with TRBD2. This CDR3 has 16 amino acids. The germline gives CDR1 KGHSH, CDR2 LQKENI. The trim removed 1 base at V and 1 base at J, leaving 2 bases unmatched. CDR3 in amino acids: CASSPRLAGGQETQYF. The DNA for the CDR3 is TGTGCCAGCTCACCACGCCTAGCGGGAGGCCAAGAGACCCAGTACTTC. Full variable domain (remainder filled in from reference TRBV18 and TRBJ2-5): NAGVMQNPRHLVRRRGQEARLRCSPMKGHSHVYWYRQLPEEGLKFMVYLQKENIIDESGMPKERFSAEFPKEGPSILRIQQVVRGDSAAYFCASSPRLAGGQETQYFGPGTRLLVL.

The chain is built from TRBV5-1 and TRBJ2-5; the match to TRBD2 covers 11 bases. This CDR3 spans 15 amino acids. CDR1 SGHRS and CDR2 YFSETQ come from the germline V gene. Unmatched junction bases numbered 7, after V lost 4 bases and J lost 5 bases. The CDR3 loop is CASSTGTSGPETQYF. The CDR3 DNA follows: TGCGCCAGCAGCACCGGGACTAGCGGCCCGGAGACCCAGTACTTC. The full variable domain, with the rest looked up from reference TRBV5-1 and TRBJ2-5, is KAGVTQTPRYLIKTRGQQVTLSCSPISGHRSVSWYQQTPGQGLQFLFEYFSETQRNKGNFPGRFSGRQFSNSRSEMNVSTLELGDSALYLCASSTGTSGPETQYFGPGTRLLVL.

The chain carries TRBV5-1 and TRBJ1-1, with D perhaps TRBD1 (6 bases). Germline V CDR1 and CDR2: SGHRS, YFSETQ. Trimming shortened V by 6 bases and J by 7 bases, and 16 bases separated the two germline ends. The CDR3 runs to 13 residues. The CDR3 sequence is CASKKTGLNEAFF. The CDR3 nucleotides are TGCGCCAGCAAAAAGACAGGACTCAATGAAGCTTTCTTT.

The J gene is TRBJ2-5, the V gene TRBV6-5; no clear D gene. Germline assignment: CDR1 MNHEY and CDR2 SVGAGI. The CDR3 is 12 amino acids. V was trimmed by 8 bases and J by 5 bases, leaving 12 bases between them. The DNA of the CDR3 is TGTGCCAGCCCGGAGTTCACGGAGACCCAGTACTTC. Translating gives CASPEFTETQYF.

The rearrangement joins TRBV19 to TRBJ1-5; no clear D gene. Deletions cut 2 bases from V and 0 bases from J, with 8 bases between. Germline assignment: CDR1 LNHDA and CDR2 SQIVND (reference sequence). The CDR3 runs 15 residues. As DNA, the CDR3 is TGTGCCAGTAGTATAAGACACCTTAGCAATCAGCCCCAGCATTTT. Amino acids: CASSIRHLSNQPQHF.

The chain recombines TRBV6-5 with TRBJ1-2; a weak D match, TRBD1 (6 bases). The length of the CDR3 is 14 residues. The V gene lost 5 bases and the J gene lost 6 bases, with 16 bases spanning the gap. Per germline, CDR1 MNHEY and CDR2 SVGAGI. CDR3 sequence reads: CASSPQGERDGYTF. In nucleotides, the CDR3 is TGTGCCAGCAGTCCACAGGGTGAGAGAGATGGCTACACCTTC.

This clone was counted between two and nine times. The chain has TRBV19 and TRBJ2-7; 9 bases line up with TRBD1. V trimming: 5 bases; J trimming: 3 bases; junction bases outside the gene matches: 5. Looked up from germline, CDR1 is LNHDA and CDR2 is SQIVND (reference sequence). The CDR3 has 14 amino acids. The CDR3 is CASSVTGGLYEQYF. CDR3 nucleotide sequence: TGTGCCAGTAGTGTGACAGGGGGGCTCTACGAGCAGTACTTC.

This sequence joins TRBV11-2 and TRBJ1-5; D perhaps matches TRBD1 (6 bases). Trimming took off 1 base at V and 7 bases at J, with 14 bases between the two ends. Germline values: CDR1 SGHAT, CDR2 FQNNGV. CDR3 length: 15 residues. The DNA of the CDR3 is TGTGCCAGCAGCTTAGTGGCAGGGGTCGGCCAGCCCCAGCATTTT. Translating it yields CASSLVAGVGQPQHF.